This T cell receptor (beta chain) was documented in a study of cytomegalovirus exposure and HLA in healthy donors. Germline V CDR1 and CDR2: KGHSH, LQKENI. This CDR3 spans 16 amino acids. Losses at the gene ends were 2 bases for V and 5 bases for J; bases not matched to a gene: 9. The PCR had 60 Vbeta and 13 Jbeta primers. Profiling relied on immunoSEQ multiplex PCR, and the TCRdb table lists in-frame clones only, not all of them. The table shows 270,000 or so clones, with 86% occurring only once. This rearrangement joins TRBV18 to TRBJ2-7, with 10 bases lining up with TRBD1. The TCR comes from a man in his forties in good health and CMV-seropositive. The source material was PBMCs. The CDR3 here is CASSPSGTGAGHEQYF. The CDR3 DNA reads as TGTGCCAGCTCACCATCCGGGACAGGGGCGGGACACGAGCAGTACTTC.